Below, 23 T cell receptor beta chains from the same sample are listed, as sequenced in a study of T cell responses to AZD1222 COVID-19 vaccine. Sequencing used immunoSEQ multiplex PCR; TCRdb keeps in-frame clones, though not all of them. The table records 180,000 or so clones, 88% of them present only once. The sequencing used peripheral blood, collected 28 days after the second AZD1222 dose. The source of these receptors is an adult who received the AZD1222 COVID-19 vaccine.

The gene calls are TRBV18 and TRBJ2-2; no reliable D call. Germline values: CDR1 KGHSH, CDR2 LQKENI. With 1 base removed from V and 2 bases from J, the gap between germline ends came to 8 bases. The CDR3 loop spans 15 amino acids. CDR3 DNA sequence: TGTGCCAGCTCACCACTAGGGCTAAACACCGGGGAGCTGTTTTTT. This sequence encodes CASSPLGLNTGELFF.

The rearrangement links TRBV7-3 to TRBJ1-1, with TRBD1 matching over 11 bases. The CDR3 covers 13 residues. The germline CDR1 and CDR2 sequences are SGHTA and FQGTGA. The V and J ends lost 4 bases and 10 bases, in that order; junction bases with no gene match: 5. The CDR3 loop is CASSSDRGRLAFF. CDR3 bases: TGTGCCAGCAGCTCGGACAGGGGGCGCTTAGCTTTCTTT. The variable domain in full, completed from reference TRBV7-3 and TRBJ1-1, reads GAGVSQTPSNKVTEKGKYVELRCDPISGHTALYWYRQSLGQGPEFLIYFQGTGAADDSGLPNDRFFAVRPEGSVSTLKIQRTERGDSAVYLCASSSDRGRLAFFGQGTRLTVV.

The chain employs TRBV6-2 or TRBV6-3 and TRBJ2-5, with D perhaps matching TRBD1 (6 bases). The CDR3 is made up of 14 amino acids. V was clipped by 2 bases and J by 6 bases, with 13 bases between them. Germline-derived CDR1 and CDR2 are MNHEY and SVGEGT. CDR3 sequence (DNA): TGTGCCAGCAGTTACGTGGGGGCTGGAAAGACCCAGTACTTC. Translation gives CASSYVGAGKTQYF.

The rearrangement links TRBV11-2 to TRBJ2-1; maybe TRBD2 (6 bases). Germline V gene data show CDR1 as SGHAT and CDR2 as FQNNGV. There are 14 residues in the CDR3. V lost 5 bases to trimming and J lost 6 bases, with 14 bases between them. The DNA of the CDR3 is TGTGCCAGCAGCGAGAGCCTGACTAGCAATGAGCAGTTCTTC. This gives the protein CASSESLTSNEQFF.

The chain couples TRBV10-3 to TRBJ2-2; D gene unclear. The CDR3 covers 12 residues. Germline CDR1 and CDR2: ENHRY and SYGVKD. V was trimmed by 3 bases and J by 5 bases, leaving 4 bases between them. The CDR3 DNA follows: TGTGCCATCAGTGACTCGACCGGGGAGCTGTTTTTT. As protein: CAISDSTGELFF.

This clone was counted between two and nine times. The chain joins TRBV14 to TRBJ2-1; D call uncertain. Germline CDR1 and CDR2: SGHDN and FVKESK. Trimming took off 1 base at V and 7 bases at J, with 8 bases between the two ends. This CDR3 contains 13 residues. The CDR3 nucleotides are TGTGCCAGCAGCCAAGTGATAGCTAATGAGCAGTTCTTC. Protein product: CASSQVIANEQFF.

The J gene is TRBJ2-5, the V gene TRBV12-3 or TRBV12-4; D perhaps matches TRBD1 (6 bases). V was trimmed by 5 bases and J by 5 bases, leaving 12 bases between them. This CDR3 is built from 13 residues. The CDR3 reads CASSTGSSETQYF. The CDR3 coding sequence is TGTGCCAGCAGTACAGGGAGTTCGGAGACCCAGTACTTC.

The chain couples TRBV4-3 to TRBJ2-7; D perhaps matches TRBD1 (6 bases). The V and J ends lost 0 bases and 5 bases respectively, with 17 bases between them. This CDR3 contains 16 residues. Looked up from germline, CDR1 is LGHNA and CDR2 is YSLEER. CDR3 sequence (DNA): TGCGCCAGCAGCCAAGATCTATTAGTACAGGGCCACGAGCAGTACTTC. It encodes CASSQDLLVQGHEQYF.

The sample holds one count of this clone. The chain couples TRBV21-1 to TRBJ1-2. TRBV21-1 is a known pseudogene. The CDR3 extends over 13 amino acids. The CDR3 coding sequence is TGTGCCACCGTCTCAGGGAGGGAGTATGGCTACACCTTC. Residues: CATVSGREYGYTF.

Turning to this clone: Other DNA sequences from this sample encode an identical CDR3 as well. The V and J genes are TRBV27 and TRBJ2-7; TRBD1 matches at 9 bases. Germline assignment: CDR1 MNHEY and CDR2 SMNVEV (reference sequence). This CDR3 has 14 residues. Germline trimming cut 5 bases from V and 3 bases from J; bases unmatched to any gene: 5. CDR3 amino acids: CASSLGTGFYEQYF. In DNA form, the CDR3 reads TGTGCCAGCAGTCTGGGGACAGGGTTCTACGAGCAGTACTTC.

This chain connects TRBV30 to TRBJ1-6, with unresolved D. This CDR3 is built from 14 residues. The V and J ends lost 0 bases and 8 bases respectively, with 11 bases between them. CDR1 and CDR2 from the germline V gene are GTSNPN and SVGIG (reference sequence). The CDR3 nucleotides read TGTGCCTGGAGTGTACCCCCTGGCGATTCACCCCTCCACTTT. It is translated as CAWSVPPGDSPLHF.

The J gene is TRBJ1-2, the V gene TRBV12-3 or TRBV12-4; D might be TRBD1 (5 bases). This CDR3 comprises 12 residues. Trimming removed 4 bases from V and 4 bases from J, with 7 bases in between. CDR3 bases: TGTGCCAGCAGTTCAGGGATCTATGGCTACACCTTC. The encoded protein is CASSSGIYGYTF.

CDR3 residues: CASSTSPFTGIGTEAFF. The CDR3 DNA reads TGTGCCAGCAGTACGTCCCCATTCACAGGGATTGGGACTGAAGCTTTCTTT. V gene TRBV11-2 combines with J gene TRBJ1-1; a weak D match, TRBD1 (6 bases). The V end was cut by 6 bases, the J end by 5 bases, with 25 bases between. The CDR3 is 17 residues long. Germline CDR1 SGHAT, CDR2 FQNNGV.

The V and J genes are TRBV11-1 and TRBJ2-1; D is possibly TRBD1 (5 bases). Trimming left V 1 base short and J 3 bases short, with 10 bases between. The CDR3 contains 15 residues. The germline V gene encodes CDR1 SGHAT and CDR2 FQDESV (reference sequence). CDR3 sequence: CASSLEPGHYNEQFF. The CDR3 DNA reads TGTGCCAGCAGCTTAGAACCAGGGCACTACAATGAGCAGTTCTTC.

This clone was counted a few times. This chain joins TRBV9 and TRBJ2-1; D gene ambiguous. The CDR3 has 16 residues. The V and J ends lost 2 bases and 0 bases respectively, with 12 bases between them. Germline lookup yields CDR1 SGDLS and CDR2 YYNGEE. The CDR3 reads CASSVNTASSYNEQFF. The CDR3 DNA follows: TGTGCCAGCAGCGTCAACACAGCGAGCTCCTACAATGAGCAGTTCTTC. Complete variable domain (other parts from reference TRBV9 and TRBJ2-1): DSGVTQTPKHLITATGQRVTLRCSPRSGDLSVYWYQQSLDQGLQFLIQYYNGEERAKGNILERFSAQQFPDLHSELNLSSLELGDSALYFCASSVNTASSYNEQFFGPGTRLTVL.

The chain has TRBV7-9 and TRBJ2-7; possible D gene TRBD1, 7 bases. The germline CDR1 and CDR2 sequences are SEHNR and FQNEAQ (reference sequence). The length of the CDR3 is 13 residues. Trimming stripped 7 bases from V and 3 bases from J, with 13 bases between. CDR3 loop: CASTPGDSYEQYF. The CDR3 nucleotides read TGTGCCAGCACCCCGGGGGACAGCTACGAGCAGTACTTC.

In nucleotides, the CDR3 is TGCGCCAGCAGCCAACAGCACAGGGCTACTAACTATGGCTACACCTTC. This codes for CASSQQHRATNYGYTF. The rearrangement uses TRBV4-3 and TRBJ1-2, with D perhaps TRBD1 (6 bases). V was clipped by 2 bases and J by 0 bases, with 13 bases between them. The CDR3 has 16 residues. In germline, CDR1 is LGHNA, CDR2 YSLEER.

This clone showed up just once. The chain is built from TRBV25-1 and TRBJ1-1, with no clear D. CDR1 and CDR2 (germline): MGHDK, SYGVNS. The CDR3 has 15 amino acids. V shed 0 bases and J shed 1 base, with 9 bases lying between them. The CDR3 is CASSEYWEENTEAFF. In nucleotides, the CDR3 is TGTGCCAGCAGTGAATATTGGGAGGAGAACACTGAAGCTTTCTTT.

The V call is TRBV5-6, the J call TRBJ2-5; D unclear. With 0 bases removed from V and 0 bases from J, the gap between germline ends came to 3 bases. This CDR3 has 13 amino acids. Germline CDR1 and CDR2: SGHDT and YYEEEE. This chain's CDR3 is CASSLVHQETQYF. As DNA, the CDR3 is TGTGCCAGCAGCTTGGTACACCAAGAGACCCAGTACTTC.

This chain uses TRBV5-1 with TRBJ2-5; 7 positions match TRBD1. V lost 5 bases to trimming and J lost 1 base; unmatched junction nucleotides: 5. Looked up from germline, CDR1 is SGHRS and CDR2 is YFSETQ. This CDR3 spans 14 amino acids. This CDR3 reads CASRVGTVQETQYF. The CDR3 DNA sequence: TGCGCCAGCAGGGTAGGGACAGTCCAAGAGACCCAGTACTTC.

This chain connects TRBV9 to TRBJ2-7; D ambiguous. V lost 0 bases, J lost 1 base, and 8 bases lay in between. The germline gives CDR1 SGDLS, CDR2 YYNGEE. The CDR3 has 14 amino acids. The CDR3 protein is CASSVESVSYEQYF. The CDR3 nucleotides are TGTGCCAGCAGCGTAGAGTCAGTATCCTACGAGCAGTACTTC.

The chain is built from TRBV5-1 and TRBJ2-7; the match to TRBD1 covers 9 bases. V shed 7 bases and J 4 bases; nucleotides not matched to a gene: 9. The CDR3 sequence is 14 residues long. Germline V gene data show CDR1 as SGHRS and CDR2 as YFSETQ. CDR3 amino acids: CASGPQGAGYEQYF. The DNA of the CDR3 is TGCGCCAGCGGACCACAGGGGGCAGGGTACGAGCAGTACTTC.

The rearrangement joins TRBV3-1 (or the pseudogene TRBV3-2) to TRBJ1-4; D might be TRBD1 (5 bases). The CDR3 length is 14 residues. Germline V gives CDR1 LGHDT, CDR2 YNNKEL (reference sequence). The ends were cut back, 4 bases at V and 8 bases at J, with 14 bases in the middle. The chain's CDR3 is CASSPQGSGEKLFF. The CDR3 DNA is TGTGCCAGCAGCCCCCAGGGATCGGGCGAAAAACTGTTTTTT.